These 30 T cell receptor beta chains originate from one sample sequenced in a study of shared clonotypes between healthy human individuals. Generated by immunoSEQ multiplex PCR, the TCRdb table keeps only in-frame clones and is missing some. The sample lists about 1 million clones; roughly 75% were seen once. The source material was memory CD4+ T cells sorted from blood. Subset specified: CD45RA-negative fraction. These receptors were collected from a man younger than 35 in good health.

J is TRBJ1-1 and V is TRBV6-5; the D gene is possibly TRBD1 (6 bases). The CDR3 extends over 13 amino acids. Germline-derived CDR1 and CDR2 are MNHEY and SVGAGI. V shed 2 bases and J shed 9 bases, with 13 bases lying between them. CDR3 nucleotides: TGTGCCAGCAGTTACGTCGCGGGGGACAAAGCTTTCTTT. As protein: CASSYVAGDKAFF.

This chain uses TRBV5-4 with TRBJ2-3; 11 bases agree with TRBD2. The CDR3 totals 16 residues. The V gene end was trimmed by 6 bases and the J gene end by 2 bases; junction bases not matched to a gene: 8. The germline CDR1 and CDR2 sequences are SGHNT and YYREEE (reference sequence). CDR3 in amino acids: CASNLLAGDPTDTQYF. The CDR3 DNA reads TGTGCCAGCAACCTACTAGCGGGAGACCCCACAGATACGCAGTATTTT.

The chain couples TRBV18 to TRBJ2-7; 7 nucleotides align to TRBD2. Germline CDR1 reads KGHSH; CDR2 reads LQKENI. The CDR3 has 14 residues. V lost 4 bases to trimming and J lost 5 bases; unmatched junction nucleotides: 8. CDR3 sequence (DNA): TGTGCCAGCTCACGGACTAGGTTCTTCGACGAGCAGTACTTC. Translated: CASSRTRFFDEQYF. The whole variable domain, filled in from reference TRBV18 and TRBJ2-7, reads NAGVMQNPRHLVRRRGQEARLRCSPMKGHSHVYWYRQLPEEGLKFMVYLQKENIIDESGMPKERFSAEFPKEGPSILRIQQVVRGDSAAYFCASSRTRFFDEQYFGPGTRLTVT.

The rearrangement joins TRBV4-1 to TRBJ2-5; a weak D match, TRBD1 (6 bases). Germline CDR1 and CDR2: MGHRA and YSYEKL. Trimming shortened V by 5 bases and J by 4 bases, and 14 bases separated the two germline ends. The CDR3 is made up of 14 amino acids. Here the CDR3 reads CASSFRGLGETQYF. The CDR3 DNA reads TGCGCCAGCAGCTTCAGGGGCCTCGGAGAGACCCAGTACTTC.

Turning to this clone: Other DNA sequences of this sample code for an identical CDR3. V gene TRBV6-5 combines with J gene TRBJ2-3; 7 bases agree with TRBD2. From germline, CDR1 is MNHEY and CDR2 SVGAGI. V shed 0 bases, J shed 6 bases, and the junction held 6 bases outside the gene matches. This CDR3 is built from 15 residues. DNA of the CDR3: TGTGCCAGCAGTTACTCCGGCGGGGGTACCGATACGCAGTATTTT. This sequence encodes CASSYSGGGTDTQYF.

In this sample, this clone turned up once. V gene TRBV7-2 combines with J gene TRBJ2-5; D is possibly TRBD2 (6 bases). V lost 1 base and J 4 bases, leaving 13 bases between the germline ends. The CDR3 sequence is 15 residues long. Germline CDR1 is SGHTA and CDR2 is FQGNSA. CDR3 amino acids: CASSLVGLARETQYF. CDR3 DNA sequence: TGTGCCAGCAGCTTAGTGGGCCTAGCGAGAGAGACCCAGTACTTC.

This clone was observed a single time. The chain joins TRBV7-9 to TRBJ1-6; no definite D call. The CDR3 has 15 amino acids. V was trimmed by 7 bases and J by 1 base, leaving 11 bases between them. The germline CDR1 and CDR2 sequences are SEHNR and FQNEAQ (reference sequence). The CDR3 DNA follows: TGTGCCAGCACCCCGTTCCAATCCTATAATTCACCCCTCCACTTT. It translates to CASTPFQSYNSPLHF.

The chain couples TRBV6-5 to TRBJ2-2, with 8 bases lining up with TRBD2. The V gene's germline CDR1 is MNHEY and CDR2 SVGAGI. This CDR3 has 15 residues. J lost 4 bases, V lost 4 bases, and 5 bases had no gene match. Written as DNA, the CDR3 is TGTGCCAGCAGTTCGGGGGGGGCTGGCACCGGGGAGCTGTTTTTT. Translating gives CASSSGGAGTGELFF.

V gene TRBV5-8 combines with J gene TRBJ1-2; D is possibly TRBD1 (5 bases). V lost 4 bases and J lost 2, with 15 bases in between. This CDR3 contains 15 residues. Germline loops: CDR1 SGHTS, CDR2 YDEGEE. CDR3 protein: CASSRQGRANYGYTF. The CDR3 DNA sequence: TGTGCCAGCAGCAGGCAAGGCAGGGCCAACTATGGCTACACCTTC.

Here the CDR3 reads CASTTLWDSSYEQYF. The CDR3 nucleotides read TGTGCCAGCACCACCCTATGGGATAGCTCCTACGAGCAGTACTTC. This chain uses TRBV28 with TRBJ2-7, with D unresolved. The CDR3 length is 15 residues. The germline V gene has CDR1 MDHEN and CDR2 SYDVKM. The germline V and J ends were trimmed by 7 bases and 0 bases, with 16 bases remaining between them. The full variable domain, its missing parts supplied by reference TRBV28 and TRBJ2-7, is DVKVTQSSRYLVKRTGEKVFLECVQDMDHENMFWYRQDPGLGLRLIYFSYDVKMKEKGDIPEGYSVSREKKERFSLILESASTNQTSMYLCASTTLWDSSYEQYFGPGTRLTVT.

This rearrangement joins TRBV19 to TRBJ2-6; D possibly matches TRBD1 or TRBD2 (6 bases each). Trimming cost V 4 bases and J 2 bases, with 12 bases left between them. Germline V gives CDR1 LNHDA, CDR2 SQIVND (reference sequence). The CDR3 totals 16 residues. CDR3 amino acids: CASSNTGRTGANVLTF. The CDR3 DNA follows: TGTGCCAGTAGTAACACAGGGAGGACTGGGGCCAACGTCCTGACTTTC.

This chain joins TRBV5-6 and TRBJ1-4; no clear D gene. V lost 3 bases and J lost 8, with 11 bases in between. The CDR3 length is 13 residues. CDR1 SGHDT and CDR2 YYEEEE come from the germline V gene. The CDR3 nucleotides read TGTGCCAGCAGCTCTGCCGGGAGAGAAAAACTGTTTTTT. It encodes CASSSAGREKLFF. The full variable domain, with the rest looked up from reference TRBV5-6 and TRBJ1-4, is DAGVTQSPTHLIKTRGQQVTLRCSPKSGHDTVSWYQQALGQGPQFIFQYYEEEERQRGNFPDRFSGHQFPNYSSELNVNALLLGDSALYLCASSSAGREKLFFGSGTQLSVL.

The chain employs TRBV6-6 and TRBJ1-5, with D maybe TRBD1 (6 bases). The CDR3 sequence is 15 residues long. Germline assignment: CDR1 MNHNY and CDR2 SVGAGI (reference sequence). The V end lost 4 bases, the J end lost 4 bases, and 14 bases lay between the germline ends. DNA of the CDR3: TGTGCCAGCAGTTTTCGACGACAGGCTAATCAGCCCCAGCATTTT. It yields the protein CASSFRRQANQPQHF.

This sequence joins TRBV12-5 and TRBJ1-2, with a possible D match to TRBD1 (6 bases). From germline, CDR1 is LGHNT and CDR2 FRNRAP. Trimming took off 3 bases at V and 2 bases at J, with 7 bases between the two ends. The CDR3 spans 13 residues. CDR3 coding DNA: TGTGCTAGTGGTTTAGGGGGGAACTATGGCTACACCTTC. This gives the protein CASGLGGNYGYTF.

CDR3 nucleotides: TGTGCCAGCGGCACTCCTAGCGGTGCCTACGAGCAGTACTTC. It translates to CASGTPSGAYEQYF. This chain connects TRBV27 to TRBJ2-7; TRBD2 matches at 7 bases. Germline-derived CDR1 and CDR2 are MNHEY and SMNVEV (reference sequence). CDR3 length: 14 amino acids. V shed 8 bases and J 2 bases; nucleotides not matched to a gene: 9.

This chain uses TRBV28 with TRBJ1-1; the match to TRBD1 covers 8 bases. Germline values: CDR1 MDHEN, CDR2 SYDVKM. The V and J ends lost 5 bases and 0 bases, in that order; junction bases with no gene match: 5. This CDR3 region has 15 residues. CDR3 coding DNA: TGTGCCAGCAGTGTACACAGGGGGATGAACACTGAAGCTTTCTTT. This codes for CASSVHRGMNTEAFF.

The gene calls are TRBV7-2 and TRBJ1-2; the D is unclear. The CDR3 totals 15 residues. Trimming removed 5 bases at V and 5 bases at J, with 18 bases between. In germline, CDR1 is SGHTA, CDR2 FQGNSA. The CDR3 bases are TGTGCCAGCAGCGCCGACGGCGCGCGGACTTATGGCTACACCTTC. Translation gives CASSADGARTYGYTF.

The chain is built from TRBV4-1 and TRBJ1-4, with D perhaps TRBD1 (5 bases). The germline V gene has CDR1 MGHRA and CDR2 YSYEKL. Trimming took 1 base from V and 0 from J, leaving 15 bases between them. This CDR3 region has 18 residues. CDR3 loop: CASSQARGTRTTNEKLFF. The CDR3 region has the DNA TGCGCCAGCAGCCAAGCCCGGGGCACTCGGACAACTAATGAAAAACTGTTTTTT.

This clone appeared many times. This sample includes further DNA sequences coding for the same CDR3. The chain couples TRBV9 to TRBJ1-5; D possibly corresponds to TRBD1 (6 bases). This CDR3 contains 13 residues. Germline V gives CDR1 SGDLS, CDR2 YYNGEE. Trimming stripped 8 bases from V and 3 bases from J, with 12 bases between. DNA for the CDR3: TGTGCCAGTTCGACAGGAGCCAATCAGCCCCAGCATTTT. As protein: CASSTGANQPQHF.

The genes are TRBV10-3 and TRBJ2-7; 8 bases are shared with TRBD1. CDR3 size: 14 residues. Losses at the gene ends were 6 bases for V and 5 bases for J; bases not matched to a gene: 9. Germline assignment: CDR1 ENHRY and CDR2 SYGVKD. CDR3 nucleotides: TGTGCCATCAGCGGACAGGGTTTCTTCGACGAGCAGTACTTC. Its protein is CAISGQGFFDEQYF.

J is TRBJ1-3 and V is TRBV7-9; the D gene is possibly TRBD1 (5 bases). The germline V and J ends were trimmed by 3 bases and 4 bases, with 13 bases remaining between them. Germline CDR1 is SEHNR and CDR2 is FQNEAQ (reference sequence). This CDR3 comprises 15 residues. The CDR3 region is CASSFEGVGGNTIYF. The CDR3 nucleotides read TGTGCCAGCAGCTTTGAAGGGGTCGGCGGAAACACCATATATTTT.

A remark on this clone: Other DNA sequences in this sample translate to the same CDR3. The genes are TRBV30 and TRBJ1-1; D is unresolved. CDR3 length equals 12 residues. Trimming took off 3 bases at V and 4 bases at J, with 9 bases between the two ends. The germline V gene has CDR1 GTSNPN and CDR2 SVGIG (reference sequence). The CDR3 reads CAWSRWGTEAFF. DNA of the CDR3: TGTGCCTGGAGCCGGTGGGGCACTGAAGCTTTCTTT.

There are many counts of this clone. The chain carries TRBV6-5 and TRBJ2-7, with 11 bases identical to TRBD2. The J segment lost 8 bases and the V segment lost 3 bases, leaving 9 bases of the junction unmatched. The CDR3 consists of 15 residues. Germline lookup yields CDR1 MNHEY and CDR2 SVGAGI. CDR3 amino acids: CASSYGASGGTKQYF. The DNA of the CDR3 is TGTGCCAGCAGTTATGGGGCTAGCGGGGGGACTAAGCAGTACTTC.

This chain joins TRBV19 and TRBJ2-7; 10 bases fit TRBD2. The V gene's germline CDR1 is LNHDA and CDR2 SQIVND (reference sequence). V lost 4 bases, J lost 3 bases, and 6 bases stayed unmatched. The CDR3 has 15 residues. The CDR3 DNA sequence: TGTGCCAGTAGTACGCTAGCGGGGGCCCTCTACGAGCAGTACTTC. Translation: CASSTLAGALYEQYF.

This clone was seen more than once but under ten times. The chain carries TRBV19 and TRBJ1-1, with D unclear. CDR3 length: 13 residues. The V end lost 4 bases, the J end lost 0 bases, and 6 bases lay between the germline ends. Looked up from germline, CDR1 is LNHDA and CDR2 is SQIVND (reference sequence). The CDR3 sequence is CASSRDVNTEAFF. DNA of the CDR3: TGTGCCAGTAGTAGGGATGTGAACACTGAAGCTTTCTTT.

Concerning this clone itself: Other DNA sequences in this specimen translate into the identical CDR3. The V call is TRBV20-1, the J call TRBJ2-7, with D unclear. CDR1 is DFQATT, CDR2 SNEGSKA, per germline (reference sequence). The ends were cut back, 2 bases at V and 2 bases at J, with 4 bases in the middle. The CDR3 totals 11 residues. In nucleotides, the CDR3 is TGCAGTGCTAGACAAACCTACGAGCAGTACTTC. This translates into CSARQTYEQYF.

In this sample, this clone turned up once. The chain uses TRBV10-3 and TRBJ2-3; 9 bases match TRBD2. Looked up from germline, CDR1 is ENHRY and CDR2 is SYGVKD. V lost 6 bases and J lost 5; bases outside the gene matches: 6. The CDR3 consists of 14 residues. The CDR3 reads CAIRASGDQDTQYF. The CDR3 DNA is TGTGCCATCAGGGCTAGCGGGGACCAAGATACGCAGTATTTT.

The V and J genes are TRBV5-4 and TRBJ2-7; D is possibly TRBD1 or TRBD2 (5 bases each). Germline CDR1 is SGHNT and CDR2 is YYREEE (reference sequence). This CDR3 has 13 amino acids. Trimming shortened V by 4 bases and J by 2 bases, and 10 bases separated the two germline ends. The CDR3 nucleotides read TGTGCCAGCAGCCTACGGGACGCCTACGAGCAGTACTTC. This sequence encodes CASSLRDAYEQYF.

The rearrangement uses TRBV7-9 and TRBJ2-5, with 11 bases identical to TRBD1. V lost 5 bases to trimming and J lost 1 base; unmatched junction nucleotides: 9. CDR3 length: 17 residues. The germline V gene encodes CDR1 SEHNR and CDR2 FQNEAQ (reference sequence). This CDR3 reads CASSQISGTGGQETQYF. The CDR3 DNA reads TGTGCCAGCAGCCAGATATCCGGGACAGGGGGCCAAGAGACCCAGTACTTC.

The chain is built from TRBV6-1 and TRBJ2-3; the D gene is possibly TRBD1 (5 bases). The CDR3 runs 13 residues. Germline V gene data show CDR1 as MNHNS and CDR2 as SASEGT. V lost 0 bases, J lost 7 bases, and 8 bases lay in between. The DNA of the CDR3 is TGTGCCAGCAGTGAAGCCTCAGGGAATACGCAGTATTTT. Its protein is CASSEASGNTQYF.